A selection of T cell receptor beta chains follows, all from one sample in a study of T-cell memory formation after mild COVID-19. A single record per CDR3 protein comes from TCRdb applying MiXCR to the 5' RACE reads. The repertoire holds approximately 210,000 distinct CDR3 sequences, with around 19% as singletons. The sequencing sample was made of PBMCs or a T cell subset sorted from them (not recorded which). The receptors here all came from an adult woman who had mild COVID-19 (a few samples of this study predate the infection). Cell type and time point are not known. Each CDR3 is given with its conserved first and last residue. A D gene is named only where the DNA matches it firmly. Clone size, where shown, is once, few, many, or a class for clones that have expanded.

V gene: TRBV5-1; D gene: TRBD1; J gene: TRBJ1-2; clone size: few; CDR3 protein: CASSPTGESGYTF; CDR3 DNA: TGCGCCAGCAGCCCAACAGGGGAGAGTGGCTACACCTTC
V gene: TRBV10-2; D gene: TRBD1; J gene: TRBJ1-2; clone size: many; CDR3 protein: CASSADRGRGYGYTF; CDR3 DNA: TGCGCCAGCAGTGCAGACAGGGGGCGAGGCTATGGCTACACCTTC
V gene: TRBV5-1; D gene: -; J gene: TRBJ2-7; clone size: -; CDR3 protein: CASSLGTLQTSSYEQYF; CDR3 DNA: TGCGCCAGCAGCTTGGGGACCCTCCAAACAAGCTCCTACGAGCAGTACTTC
V gene: TRBV6-5; D gene: -; J gene: TRBJ1-6; clone size: -; CDR3 protein: CASSYSGHFFSYNSPLHF; CDR3 DNA: TGTGCCAGCAGTTACTCGGGACACTTCTTCTCCTATAATTCACCCCTCCACTTT
V gene: TRBV2; D gene: -; J gene: TRBJ2-1; clone size: few; CDR3 protein: CASPSVAGLEQFF; CDR3 DNA: TGTGCCAGCCCCAGTGTGGCAGGGCTTGAGCAGTTCTTC
V gene: TRBV15; D gene: -; J gene: TRBJ2-6; clone size: many; CDR3 protein: CATSRRGTGANVLTF; CDR3 DNA: TGTGCCACCAGCAGGAGGGGTACTGGGGCCAACGTCCTGACTTTC
V gene: TRBV15; D gene: -; J gene: TRBJ1-5; clone size: -; CDR3 protein: CATSRLRGRSQPQHF; CDR3 DNA: TGTGCCACCAGCAGACTCCGGGGACGTTCTCAGCCCCAGCATTTT
V gene: TRBV24-1; D gene: -; J gene: TRBJ2-1; clone size: -; CDR3 protein: CATSDSRTTRPYNEQFF; CDR3 DNA: TGTGCCACCAGTGACTCCAGGACTACCCGACCCTACAATGAGCAGTTCTTC
V gene: TRBV5-1; D gene: -; J gene: TRBJ2-7; clone size: -; CDR3 protein: CASKGGSPPYEQYF; CDR3 DNA: TGCGCCAGCAAGGGGGGGTCCCCCCCCTACGAGCAGTACTTC
V gene: TRBV20-1; D gene: -; J gene: TRBJ2-7; clone size: -; CDR3 protein: CSASPGQSQTYEQYF; CDR3 DNA: TGCAGTGCTAGCCCTGGACAGAGCCAAACCTACGAGCAGTACTTC
V gene: TRBV20-1; D gene: -; J gene: TRBJ2-1; clone size: -; CDR3 protein: CSAFRGSLPNEQFF; CDR3 DNA: TGCAGTGCTTTCCGCGGTTCCCTACCCAATGAGCAGTTCTTC
V gene: TRBV7-9; D gene: -; J gene: TRBJ2-1; clone size: -; CDR3 protein: CASSLAYSSSYNEQFF; CDR3 DNA: TGTGCCAGCAGCTTAGCGTATTCGAGCTCCTACAATGAGCAGTTCTTC
V gene: TRBV2; D gene: TRBD2; J gene: TRBJ2-7; clone size: few; CDR3 protein: CASRFRGSSYEQYF; CDR3 DNA: TGTGCCAGCAGATTCCGCGGGAGCTCCTACGAGCAGTACTTC
V gene: TRBV29-1; D gene: TRBD1; J gene: TRBJ2-5; clone size: -; CDR3 protein: CSVHRGQETQYF; CDR3 DNA: TGCAGCGTTCACAGGGGGCAGGAGACCCAGTACTTC
V gene: TRBV12-3/TRBV12-4; D gene: -; J gene: TRBJ2-1; clone size: few; CDR3 protein: CASTRKVIRGASSYNEQFF; CDR3 DNA: TGTGCCAGCACCAGAAAGGTGATTCGCGGGGCTAGCTCCTACAATGAGCAGTTCTTC
V gene: TRBV20-1; D gene: -; J gene: TRBJ2-3; clone size: -; CDR3 protein: CSAYREPSTDTQYF; CDR3 DNA: TGCAGTGCCTATCGGGAACCCAGCACAGATACGCAGTATTTT
V gene: TRBV12-3/TRBV12-4; D gene: -; J gene: TRBJ2-6; clone size: -; CDR3 protein: CASRLSSGANVLTF; CDR3 DNA: TGTGCCAGCAGACTGAGCTCTGGGGCCAACGTCCTGACTTTC
V gene: TRBV29-1; D gene: TRBD1; J gene: TRBJ2-4; clone size: -; CDR3 protein: CSVRDSENIQYF; CDR3 DNA: TGCAGCGTTAGGGACAGCGAAAACATTCAGTACTTC
V gene: TRBV20-1; D gene: TRBD1; J gene: TRBJ2-7; clone size: many; CDR3 protein: CSARTGGSEQYF; CDR3 DNA: TGCAGTGCTCGGACAGGGGGCTCGGAGCAGTACTTC
V gene: TRBV21-1; D gene: -; J gene: TRBJ2-1; clone size: -; CDR3 protein: CASSTNNEQFF; CDR3 DNA: TGTGCCAGCAGCACTAACAATGAGCAGTTCTTC
V gene: TRBV24-1; D gene: TRBD1; J gene: TRBJ2-1; clone size: few; CDR3 protein: CATSDPTPTGVLSNEQFF; CDR3 DNA: TGTGCCACCAGTGACCCGACCCCCACAGGGGTGTTAAGCAATGAGCAGTTCTTC
V gene: TRBV9; D gene: -; J gene: TRBJ2-2; clone size: many; CDR3 protein: CASSRAPNTGELFF; CDR3 DNA: TGTGCCAGCAGCCGCGCGCCGAACACCGGGGAGCTGTTTTTT
V gene: TRBV7-2; D gene: -; J gene: TRBJ1-3; clone size: -; CDR3 protein: CASSLATRNGNTIYF; CDR3 DNA: TGTGCCAGCAGCTTAGCGACGCGGAACGGAAACACCATATATTTT
V gene: TRBV11-2; D gene: -; J gene: TRBJ1-1; clone size: many; CDR3 protein: CASSTRVDTEAFF; CDR3 DNA: TGTGCCAGCAGCACCAGGGTTGACACTGAAGCTTTCTTT
V gene: TRBV19; D gene: -; J gene: TRBJ2-3; clone size: -; CDR3 protein: CASRAWDTQYF; CDR3 DNA: TGTGCCAGTAGGGCGTGGGATACGCAGTATTTT
V gene: TRBV12-3/TRBV12-4; D gene: -; J gene: TRBJ2-1; clone size: -; CDR3 protein: CASSWGDSTYNEQFF; CDR3 DNA: TGTGCCAGCTCCTGGGGGGACTCCACCTACAATGAGCAGTTCTTC
V gene: TRBV20-1; D gene: TRBD1; J gene: TRBJ2-7; clone size: -; CDR3 protein: CSARVGQGASYEQYF; CDR3 DNA: TGCAGTGCTAGAGTGGGACAGGGGGCCTCCTACGAGCAGTACTTC
V gene: TRBV28; D gene: -; J gene: TRBJ2-3; clone size: -; CDR3 protein: CASSPGRRTQYF; CDR3 DNA: TGTGCCAGCAGTCCGGGACGCCGGACGCAGTATTTT
V gene: TRBV5-5; D gene: -; J gene: TRBJ1-5; clone size: -; CDR3 protein: CASSFTWSLGSLKNQPQHF; CDR3 DNA: TGTGCCAGCAGCTTCACCTGGAGCCTCGGCTCACTCAAGAATCAGCCCCAGCATTTT
V gene: TRBV4-2; D gene: TRBD1; J gene: TRBJ1-2; clone size: few; CDR3 protein: CASSSPTGGFDGYTF; CDR3 DNA: TGTGCCAGCAGCTCGCCGACAGGGGGCTTCGATGGCTACACCTTC
V gene: TRBV7-9; D gene: TRBD1; J gene: TRBJ2-1; clone size: -; CDR3 protein: CASSLALGQSSYNEQFF; CDR3 DNA: TGTGCCAGCAGCTTAGCGTTGGGACAGAGCTCCTACAATGAGCAGTTCTTC
V gene: TRBV5-6; D gene: -; J gene: TRBJ1-1; clone size: few; CDR3 protein: CASSLASWGNTEAFF; CDR3 DNA: TGTGCCAGCAGCTTGGCGTCCTGGGGGAACACTGAAGCTTTCTTT
V gene: TRBV20-1; D gene: TRBD1; J gene: TRBJ2-7; clone size: -; CDR3 protein: CSARDRDRSYEQHF; CDR3 DNA: TGCAGTGCTAGAGACCGGGACAGGTCTTACGAGCAGCACTTC
V gene: TRBV25-1; D gene: -; J gene: TRBJ2-3; clone size: -; CDR3 protein: CASSASDTQYF; CDR3 DNA: TGTGCCAGCAGTGCCTCAGATACGCAGTATTTT
V gene: TRBV4-3; D gene: -; J gene: TRBJ1-1; clone size: -; CDR3 protein: CASSQYLPNTEAFF; CDR3 DNA: TGCGCCAGCAGCCAATATCTGCCGAACACTGAAGCTTTCTTT
V gene: TRBV20-1; D gene: -; J gene: TRBJ1-5; clone size: -; CDR3 protein: CSAYAGGNQPQHF; CDR3 DNA: TGCAGTGCTTATGCGGGGGGCAATCAGCCCCAGCATTTT
V gene: TRBV29-1; D gene: TRBD2; J gene: TRBJ2-3; clone size: -; CDR3 protein: CSVAGRATTQYF; CDR3 DNA: TGCAGCGTTGCCGGGAGGGCAACTACGCAGTATTTT
V gene: TRBV3-1; D gene: -; J gene: TRBJ1-5; clone size: few; CDR3 protein: CASSPEWSNQPQHF; CDR3 DNA: TGTGCCAGCAGCCCAGAGTGGAGCAATCAGCCCCAGCATTTT
V gene: TRBV20-1; D gene: TRBD1; J gene: TRBJ1-4; clone size: few; CDR3 protein: CSARQGREKLFF; CDR3 DNA: TGCAGTGCTCGACAGGGGAGAGAAAAACTGTTTTTT
V gene: TRBV7-9; D gene: TRBD1; J gene: TRBJ2-7; clone size: once; CDR3 protein: CASSHTGTASYEQYF; CDR3 DNA: TGTGCCAGCAGTCATACCGGGACAGCCTCCTACGAGCAGTACTTC
V gene: TRBV25-1; D gene: TRBD1; J gene: TRBJ1-1; clone size: few; CDR3 protein: CASSDATGVAVKAFF; CDR3 DNA: TGTGCCAGCAGTGATGCTACAGGGGTCGCGGTCAAAGCTTTCTTT
V gene: TRBV11-2; D gene: -; J gene: TRBJ2-7; clone size: few; CDR3 protein: CASSRLAELYEQYF; CDR3 DNA: TGTGCCAGCAGCCGACTGGCGGAGCTCTACGAGCAGTACTTC
V gene: TRBV21-1; D gene: -; J gene: TRBJ1-1; clone size: many; CDR3 protein: CASSRRGQGQSEAFF; CDR3 DNA: TGTGCCAGCAGCCGCCGAGGACAGGGTCAATCTGAAGCTTTCTTT
V gene: TRBV3-1; D gene: TRBD1; J gene: TRBJ1-2; clone size: -; CDR3 protein: CASSHKNRDRGYGYTF; CDR3 DNA: TGTGCCAGCAGCCATAAAAACCGGGACAGGGGCTATGGCTACACCTTC
V gene: TRBV12-3/TRBV12-4; D gene: -; J gene: TRBJ1-1; clone size: -; CDR3 protein: CASSFRDGGTEAFF; CDR3 DNA: TGTGCCAGCAGTTTTCGGGACGGGGGCACTGAAGCTTTCTTT
V gene: TRBV5-1; D gene: TRBD1; J gene: TRBJ1-1; clone size: few; CDR3 protein: CASSLNRGRFPPEAFF; CDR3 DNA: TGCGCCAGCAGCCTTAACAGGGGGCGATTCCCCCCTGAAGCTTTCTTT
V gene: TRBV7-2; D gene: -; J gene: TRBJ2-7; clone size: -; CDR3 protein: CASSLEGTLGYEQYF; CDR3 DNA: TGTGCCAGCAGCTTAGAGGGGACCCTAGGTTACGAGCAGTACTTC
V gene: TRBV6-5; D gene: -; J gene: TRBJ2-1; clone size: -; CDR3 protein: CASSYRHEQFF; CDR3 DNA: TGTGCCAGCAGTTACCGCCATGAGCAGTTCTTC
V gene: TRBV5-1; D gene: -; J gene: TRBJ1-5; clone size: -; CDR3 protein: CASSPRGNQPQHF; CDR3 DNA: TGCGCCAGCAGCCCCCGGGGCAATCAGCCCCAGCATTTT
V gene: TRBV15; D gene: TRBD2; J gene: TRBJ2-6; clone size: few; CDR3 protein: CATSRSAGVSGANVLTF; CDR3 DNA: TGTGCCACCAGCAGATCAGCGGGAGTTTCAGGGGCCAACGTCCTGACTTTC
V gene: TRBV12-3/TRBV12-4; D gene: TRBD1; J gene: TRBJ2-4; clone size: -; CDR3 protein: CASSGTGGYIQYF; CDR3 DNA: TGTGCCAGCAGTGGGACAGGGGGATACATTCAGTACTTC
V gene: TRBV24-1; D gene: -; J gene: TRBJ2-1; clone size: -; CDR3 protein: CATSDFGLGRNEQFF; CDR3 DNA: TGTGCCACCAGTGATTTCGGACTGGGGCGTAATGAGCAGTTCTTC
V gene: TRBV5-1; D gene: -; J gene: TRBJ2-5; clone size: few; CDR3 protein: CASAAGHGLETQYF; CDR3 DNA: TGCGCCAGCGCGGCCGGACACGGCCTAGAGACCCAGTACTTC